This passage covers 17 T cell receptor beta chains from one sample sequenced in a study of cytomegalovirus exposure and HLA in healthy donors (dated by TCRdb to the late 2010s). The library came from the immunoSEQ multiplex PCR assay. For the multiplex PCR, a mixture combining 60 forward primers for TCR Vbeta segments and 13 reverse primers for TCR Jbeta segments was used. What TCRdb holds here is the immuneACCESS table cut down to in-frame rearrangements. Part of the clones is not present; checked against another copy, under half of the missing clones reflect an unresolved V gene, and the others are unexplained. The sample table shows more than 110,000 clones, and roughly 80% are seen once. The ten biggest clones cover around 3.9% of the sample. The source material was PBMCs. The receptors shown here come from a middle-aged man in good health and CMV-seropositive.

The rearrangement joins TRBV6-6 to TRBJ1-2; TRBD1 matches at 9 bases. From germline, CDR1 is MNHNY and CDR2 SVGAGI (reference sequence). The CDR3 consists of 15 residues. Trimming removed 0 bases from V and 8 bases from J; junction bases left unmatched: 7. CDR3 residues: CASSYSARTGEGYTF. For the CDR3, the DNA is TGTGCCAGCAGTTACTCAGCACGGACAGGGGAGGGCTACACCTTC.

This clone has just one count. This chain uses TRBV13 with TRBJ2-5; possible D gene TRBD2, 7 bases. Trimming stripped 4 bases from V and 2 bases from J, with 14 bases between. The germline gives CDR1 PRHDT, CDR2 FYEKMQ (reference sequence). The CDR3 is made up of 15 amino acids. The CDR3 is CASSSGGGAQETQYF. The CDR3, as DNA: TGTGCCAGCAGCTCCGGAGGGGGGGCACAAGAGACCCAGTACTTC.

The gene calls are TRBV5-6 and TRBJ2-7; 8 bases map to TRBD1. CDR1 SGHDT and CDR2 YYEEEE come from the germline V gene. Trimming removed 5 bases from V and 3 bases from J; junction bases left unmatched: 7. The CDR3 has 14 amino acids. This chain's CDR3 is CASRRQGQYYEQYF. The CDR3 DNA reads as TGTGCCAGCAGAAGACAGGGGCAATACTACGAGCAGTACTTC.

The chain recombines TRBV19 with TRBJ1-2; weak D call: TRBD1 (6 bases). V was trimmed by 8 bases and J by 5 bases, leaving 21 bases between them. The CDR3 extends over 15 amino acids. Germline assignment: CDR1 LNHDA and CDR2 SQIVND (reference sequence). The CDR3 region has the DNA TGTGCCAGTGCGAATTACGTACAGGGTGGATATGGCTACACCTTC. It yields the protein CASANYVQGGYGYTF. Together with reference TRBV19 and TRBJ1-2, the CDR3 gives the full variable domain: DGGITQSPKYLFRKEGQNVTLSCEQNLNHDAMYWYRQDPGQGLRLIYYSQIVNDFQKGDIAEGYSVSREKKESFPLTVTSAQKNPTAFYLCASANYVQGGYGYTFGSGTRLTVV.

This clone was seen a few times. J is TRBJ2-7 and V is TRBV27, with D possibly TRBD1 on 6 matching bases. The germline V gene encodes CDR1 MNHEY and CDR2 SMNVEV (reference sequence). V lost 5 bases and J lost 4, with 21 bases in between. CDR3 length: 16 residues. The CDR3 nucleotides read TGTGCCAGCAGTCCTCGGACAGTCCGCCCGTTGTACGAGCAGTACTTC. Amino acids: CASSPRTVRPLYEQYF.

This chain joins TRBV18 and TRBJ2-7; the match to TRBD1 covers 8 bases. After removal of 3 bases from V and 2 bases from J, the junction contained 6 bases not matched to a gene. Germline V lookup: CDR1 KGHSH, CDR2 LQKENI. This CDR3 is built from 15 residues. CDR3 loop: CASSPWGQAPYEQYF. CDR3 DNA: TGTGCCAGCTCACCGTGGGGACAGGCCCCCTACGAGCAGTACTTC. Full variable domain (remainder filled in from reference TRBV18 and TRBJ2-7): NAGVMQNPRHLVRRRGQEARLRCSPMKGHSHVYWYRQLPEEGLKFMVYLQKENIIDESGMPKERFSAEFPKEGPSILRIQQVVRGDSAAYFCASSPWGQAPYEQYFGPGTRLTVT.

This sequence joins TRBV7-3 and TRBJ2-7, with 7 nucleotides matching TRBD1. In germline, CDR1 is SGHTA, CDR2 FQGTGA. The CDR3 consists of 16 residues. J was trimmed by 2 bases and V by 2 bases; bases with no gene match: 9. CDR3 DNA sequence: TGTGCCAGCAGCTTAGAGGCAGGGGGTCCCCCCTACGAGCAGTACTTC. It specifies CASSLEAGGPPYEQYF.

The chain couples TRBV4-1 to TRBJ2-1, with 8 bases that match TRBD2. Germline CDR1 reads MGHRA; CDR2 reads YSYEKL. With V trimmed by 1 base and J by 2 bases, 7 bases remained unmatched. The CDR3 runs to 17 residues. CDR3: CASSQANGRAPYNEQFF. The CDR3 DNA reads TGCGCCAGCAGCCAAGCTAACGGGAGGGCCCCCTACAATGAGCAGTTCTTC.

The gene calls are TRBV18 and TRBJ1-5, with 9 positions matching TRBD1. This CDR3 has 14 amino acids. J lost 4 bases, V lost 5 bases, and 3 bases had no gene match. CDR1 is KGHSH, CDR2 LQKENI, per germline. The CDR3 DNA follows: TGTGCCAGCTCAAAGGGGACAGGGAATCAGCCCCAGCATTTT. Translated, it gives CASSKGTGNQPQHF. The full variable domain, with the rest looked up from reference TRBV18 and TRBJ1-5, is NAGVMQNPRHLVRRRGQEARLRCSPMKGHSHVYWYRQLPEEGLKFMVYLQKENIIDESGMPKERFSAEFPKEGPSILRIQQVVRGDSAAYFCASSKGTGNQPQHFGDGTRLSIL.

Here the CDR3 DNA reads TGCAGCGTTGAAAGGGGCTACTTGAACACTGAAGCTTTCTTT. The encoded protein is CSVERGYLNTEAFF. This rearrangement joins TRBV29-1 to TRBJ1-1, with TRBD1 as a possible D gene (5 bases). The length of the CDR3 is 14 residues. The V and J ends lost 2 bases and 0 bases respectively, with 10 bases between them. Germline assignment: CDR1 SQVTM and CDR2 ANQGSEA.

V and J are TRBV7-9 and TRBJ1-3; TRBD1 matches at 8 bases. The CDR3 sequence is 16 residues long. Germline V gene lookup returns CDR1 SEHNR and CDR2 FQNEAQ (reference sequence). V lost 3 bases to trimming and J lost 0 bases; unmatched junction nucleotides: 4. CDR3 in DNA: TGTGCCAGCAGCTTTGGGACAGGAGGCTCTGGAAACACCATATATTTT. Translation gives CASSFGTGGSGNTIYF.

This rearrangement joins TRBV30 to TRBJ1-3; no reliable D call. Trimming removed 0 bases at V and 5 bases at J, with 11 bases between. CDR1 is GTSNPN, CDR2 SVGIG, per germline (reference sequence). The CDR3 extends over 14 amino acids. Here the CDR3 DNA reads TGTGCCTGGAGTGTAACGGGTGTACGAAACACCATATATTTT. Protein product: CAWSVTGVRNTIYF.

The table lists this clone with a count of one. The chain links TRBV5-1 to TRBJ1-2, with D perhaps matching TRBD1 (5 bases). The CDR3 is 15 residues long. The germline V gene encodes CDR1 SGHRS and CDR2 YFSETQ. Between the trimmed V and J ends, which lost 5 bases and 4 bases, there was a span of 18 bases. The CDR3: CASSLDAGGTYGYTF. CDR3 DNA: TGCGCCAGCAGTCTGGATGCCGGGGGGACCTATGGCTACACCTTC.

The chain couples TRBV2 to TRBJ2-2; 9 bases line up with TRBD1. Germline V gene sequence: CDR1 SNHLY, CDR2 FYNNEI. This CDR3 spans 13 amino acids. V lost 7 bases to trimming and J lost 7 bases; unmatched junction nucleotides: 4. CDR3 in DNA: TGTGCCAGCAACAGGGGGCAGGGCGGGGAGCTGTTTTTT. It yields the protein CASNRGQGGELFF.

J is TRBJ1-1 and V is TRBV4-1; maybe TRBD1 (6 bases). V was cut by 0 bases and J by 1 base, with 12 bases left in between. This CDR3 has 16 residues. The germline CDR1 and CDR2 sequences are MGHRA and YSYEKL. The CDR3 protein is CASSQDDPRGNTEAFF. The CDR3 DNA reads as TGCGCCAGCAGCCAAGATGATCCCAGGGGGAACACTGAAGCTTTCTTT.

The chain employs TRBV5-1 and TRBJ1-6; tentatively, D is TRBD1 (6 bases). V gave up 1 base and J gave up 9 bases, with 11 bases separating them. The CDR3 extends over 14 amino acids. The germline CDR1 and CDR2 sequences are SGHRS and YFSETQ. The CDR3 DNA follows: TGCGCCAGCAGCTTGCAGGGGACCACTTCACCCCTCCACTTT. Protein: CASSLQGTTSPLHF.

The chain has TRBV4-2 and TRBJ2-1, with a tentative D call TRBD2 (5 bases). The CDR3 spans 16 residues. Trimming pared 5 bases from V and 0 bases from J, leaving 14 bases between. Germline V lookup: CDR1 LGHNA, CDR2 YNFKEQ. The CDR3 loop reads CASSYSGGGSYNEQFF. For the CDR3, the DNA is TGTGCCAGCAGCTACAGCGGAGGAGGCTCCTACAATGAGCAGTTCTTC.